A single sample is the source of the 8 T cell receptor beta chains below, sequenced in a study of regulatory T cells in long-lasting Graves disease. Arm-PCR of CDR3 regions and iRepertoire HTBI primers were the basis on which TCR beta libraries were built. TCRdb passed the multiplex PCR reads through MiXCR, listing each CDR3 protein once. The sample lists around 400,000 distinct CDR3 sequences; around a fifth were seen once. Documented time point: persistent/refractory GD, antithyroid drugs over 5 years with positive TRAb. Researchers made the TCR library from RNA that was extracted from PBMCs. The specimen comprised peripheral blood mononuclear cells (PBMCs), sampled when the disease was refractory, from a patient treated with antithyroid drugs. These receptors all come from a female donor with Graves disease.

The table lists this clonotype with many counts. The CDR3: CASSFFVNQPQHF. The CDR3 DNA reads as TGTGCCAGCAGTTTCTTCGTCAATCAGCCCCAGCATTTT. The V and J genes are TRBV28 and TRBJ1-5; no definite D call. CDR1 is MDHEN and CDR2 is SYDVKM in the germline V gene. Trimming took 3 bases from V and 3 from J, leaving 6 bases between them. The length of the CDR3 is 13 residues.

This clonotype was picked up a small number of times. The chain links TRBV5-6 to TRBJ2-5; 14 bases line up with TRBD2. Germline V gene sequence: CDR1 SGHDT, CDR2 YYEEEE. V shed 4 bases, J shed 4 bases, and the junction held 3 bases outside the gene matches. The CDR3 totals 15 residues. The CDR3 here is CASSGLAGGVETQYF. CDR3 in DNA: TGTGCCAGCAGCGGACTAGCGGGAGGTGTAGAGACCCAGTACTTC.

Only a few counts were recorded for this clonotype. The rearrangement joins TRBV27 to TRBJ2-5; 11 bases match TRBD2. Germline values: CDR1 MNHEY, CDR2 SMNVEV (reference sequence). CDR3 length: 14 residues. The V segment lost 10 bases and the J segment 4 bases; nucleotides outside the gene matches: 8. Here the CDR3 DNA reads TGTGCCACCAGCACTAGCGGGAGTGGAGAGACCCAGTACTTC. It encodes CATSTSGSGETQYF.

As regards this clonotype: A read error is possible here, since a much larger clone lies one base away. The rearrangement uses TRBV28 and TRBJ1-2, with no clear D. The germline V gene has CDR1 MDHEN and CDR2 SYDVKM. This CDR3 is built from 12 residues. In DNA form, the CDR3 reads TGTGCCAGCAGCAATGGCGGAGGTGGCCACACCTTC. Translated, it gives CASSNGGGGHTF.

In this sample, this clonotype turned up many times. The chain carries TRBV10-3 and TRBJ2-2, with unresolved D. Trimming took 5 bases from V and 6 from J, leaving 10 bases between them. CDR1 and CDR2 (germline): ENHRY, SYGVKD. The CDR3 has 13 amino acids. The CDR3 region has the DNA TGTGCCATCAGTTACCCAGGCTCCGGGGAGCTGTTTTTT. It translates to CAISYPGSGELFF.

The V and J genes are TRBV28 and TRBJ2-5, with 13 positions matching TRBD2. Germline V gives CDR1 MDHEN, CDR2 SYDVKM. CDR3 length: 14 residues. Unmatched junction bases numbered 5, after V lost 8 bases and J lost 5 bases. The CDR3 coding sequence is TGTGCCAGCGGAGGACTAGCGGGAGCCGAGACCCAGTACTTC. This sequence encodes CASGGLAGAETQYF.

This chain links TRBV10-3 with TRBJ1-1; 7 nucleotides line up with TRBD1. In germline, CDR1 is ENHRY, CDR2 SYGVKD. CDR3 length equals 13 residues. V dropped 4 bases and J dropped 6; count of bases not matched to a gene: 5. CDR3 residues: CAISATGLSEAFF. Written as DNA, the CDR3 is TGTGCCATCAGTGCGACAGGGTTATCTGAAGCTTTCTTT.

The chain couples TRBV29-1 to TRBJ2-7; D not certain. Germline V gives CDR1 SQVTM, CDR2 ANQGSEA. Trimming left V 2 bases short and J 0 bases short, with 5 bases between. This CDR3 is built from 12 residues. DNA of the CDR3: TGCAGCGTTGAATTGCCCTCCTACGAGCAGTACTTC. This translates into CSVELPSYEQYF.